One and the same sample provided the 21 T cell receptor beta chains below, sequenced in a study of Graves' ophthalmopathy and Graves' hyperthyroidism. The study amplified TCR beta CDR3 regions using RNA transcripts. RT-PCR with HTBI primers came first, then second-round multiplex PCR. TCRdb passed the multiplex PCR reads through MiXCR, listing each CDR3 protein once. The repertoire holds about 620,000 distinct CDR3 sequences, with around a fifth as singletons. Sequences were obtained from peripheral blood. These receptors were taken from a woman between 18 and 30 years old with stable Graves' hyperthyroidism. Some clones in this sample may be carry-over from other donors' samples.

This clonotype was found many times. This chain links TRBV15 with TRBJ2-5, with D possibly matching TRBD1 (5 bases). Deletions cut 3 bases from V and 1 base from J, with 15 bases between. CDR1 is LNHNV and CDR2 is YYDKDF in the germline V gene (reference sequence). The CDR3 is made up of 16 amino acids. Written as DNA, the CDR3 is TGTGCCACCAGCAGTGGGGCGAATCCCCTCCAAGAGACCCAGTACTTC. The encoded protein is CATSSGANPLQETQYF.

The table lists this clonotype with many counts. The CDR3 spells CSVLREYGYTF. CDR3 in DNA: TGCAGCGTCCTTAGAGAATATGGCTACACCTTC. This rearrangement joins TRBV29-1 to TRBJ1-2; D remains ambiguous. The germline V gene has CDR1 SQVTM and CDR2 ANQGSEA. The CDR3 has 11 amino acids. V lost 6 bases to trimming and J lost 5 bases, with 10 bases between them.

The gene calls are TRBV28 and TRBJ1-1; D is undetermined. The CDR3 length is 15 residues. The V end was cut by 1 base, the J end by 4 bases, with 13 bases between. Looked up from germline, CDR1 is MDHEN and CDR2 is SYDVKM. The CDR3 DNA follows: TGTGCCAGCAGTTTATTGGTTTCCAGGAGCACTGAAGCTTTCTTT. Translation gives CASSLLVSRSTEAFF.

This chain joins TRBV6-1 and TRBJ2-5; no definite D call. Looked up from germline, CDR1 is MNHNS and CDR2 is SASEGT. Trimming took 0 bases from V and 9 from J, leaving 11 bases between them. CDR3 length: 13 amino acids. The CDR3 spells CASSEAGPRSQYF. The CDR3 region has the DNA TGTGCCAGCAGTGAAGCTGGCCCCCGGTCCCAGTACTTC.

Ten or more counts support this clonotype. The chain joins TRBV5-1 to TRBJ2-7; TRBD2 might be the D (6 bases). The germline gives CDR1 SGHRS, CDR2 YFSETQ. The CDR3 sequence is 12 residues long. Trimming left V 3 bases short and J 7 bases short, with 11 bases between. Here the CDR3 reads CASSSGVREQYF. As DNA, the CDR3 is TGCGCCAGCAGCTCGGGAGTCCGGGAGCAGTACTTC.

This clonotype was seen at least ten times. The chain uses TRBV12-3 or TRBV12-4 and TRBJ2-5, with 7 bases matching TRBD1. Trimming at V came to 6 bases and at J to 4 bases, leaving 8 bases not matched to a gene. This CDR3 contains 14 residues. The CDR3 loop is CASSPTGIGETQYF. The CDR3, as DNA: TGTGCCAGCAGCCCGACAGGGATAGGAGAGACCCAGTACTTC.

The rearrangement links TRBV5-1 to TRBJ2-2, with D perhaps TRBD1 (5 bases). Trimming cost V 0 bases and J 4 bases, with 10 bases left between them. The CDR3 loop spans 15 amino acids. Germline values: CDR1 SGHRS, CDR2 YFSETQ. The CDR3 loop reads CASSLGQPGTGELFF. CDR3 nucleotides: TGCGCCAGCAGCTTGGGACAGCCGGGCACCGGGGAGCTGTTTTTT.

This clonotype came up many times. The V gene is TRBV28, the J gene TRBJ2-7; 8 nucleotides line up with TRBD1. The trim removed 7 bases at V and 1 base at J, leaving 9 bases unmatched. This CDR3 contains 15 residues. From germline, CDR1 is MDHEN and CDR2 SYDVKM. The CDR3 reads CASTSGQGASYEQYF. The CDR3 DNA sequence: TGTGCCAGCACCTCAGGTCAGGGGGCGTCCTACGAGCAGTACTTC.

V and J are TRBV5-1 and TRBJ1-1; a weak D match, TRBD1 (5 bases). The CDR3 runs to 17 residues. The ends were cut back, 0 bases at V and 8 bases at J, with 23 bases in the middle. Germline V gives CDR1 SGHRS, CDR2 YFSETQ. The CDR3 coding sequence is TGCGCCAGCAGCTTGGCAAATCGTGGCCAGGGCTCGGCGGAAGCTTTCTTT. Protein product: CASSLANRGQGSAEAFF.

In its sample, this clonotype was seen many times. This chain links TRBV15 with TRBJ1-1; no clear D gene. Deletions cut 6 bases from V and 4 bases from J, with 9 bases between. This CDR3 is built from 12 residues. Germline V lookup: CDR1 LNHNV, CDR2 YYDKDF (reference sequence). Here the CDR3 reads CATRSTATEAFF. The CDR3 nucleotides read TGTGCCACCAGATCCACGGCCACTGAAGCTTTCTTT.

This clonotype was observed many times. The gene calls are TRBV12-3 or TRBV12-4 and TRBJ1-2, with D unclear. The V end lost 0 bases, the J end lost 3 bases, and 8 bases lay between the germline ends. The CDR3 covers 14 residues. CDR3 region: CASSLALAHYGYTF. CDR3 coding DNA: TGTGCCAGCAGTTTAGCGCTTGCTCACTATGGCTACACCTTC.

In this sample, this clonotype turned up many times. The chain carries TRBV12-3 or TRBV12-4 and TRBJ1-3; 8 bases line up with TRBD1. The CDR3 extends over 11 amino acids. Unmatched junction bases numbered 4, after V lost 11 bases and J lost 7 bases. CDR3 DNA sequence: TGTGCCGGGCACAGGGGGAACACCATATATTTT. Residues: CAGHRGNTIYF.

This clonotype was detected many times. The gene calls are TRBV2 and TRBJ1-5; 8 bases agree with TRBD1. The CDR3 length is 14 residues. V trimming: 7 bases; J trimming: 5 bases; junction bases outside the gene matches: 7. Germline-derived CDR1 and CDR2 are SNHLY and FYNNEI. In DNA, the CDR3 is TGTGCCAGCAATTACTTGACAGGGGATCAGCCCCAGCATTTT. This sequence encodes CASNYLTGDQPQHF.

In this sample, this clonotype turned up many times. The chain uses TRBV11-2 and TRBJ2-7, with 9 bases aligning to TRBD2. V lost 5 bases and J lost 5; bases outside the gene matches: 7. Germline assignment: CDR1 SGHAT and CDR2 FQNNGV. The CDR3 is 14 residues long. CDR3 residues: CASSPGLAIDEQYF. In DNA, the CDR3 is TGTGCCAGCAGCCCGGGACTAGCTATAGACGAGCAGTACTTC.

This clonotype was recorded many times. The chain links TRBV4-1 to TRBJ1-2; D is uncertain. This CDR3 has 12 amino acids. V lost 4 bases and J lost 7, with 10 bases in between. CDR1 MGHRA and CDR2 YSYEKL come from the germline V gene. As DNA, the CDR3 is TGCGCCAGCAGCCTGCTCGGGTCTGGCTACACCTTC. Translated, it gives CASSLLGSGYTF.

This clonotype showed up many times. The genes are TRBV11-2 and TRBJ1-1, with D hard to call. The CDR3 has 15 residues. V gave up 2 bases and J gave up 4 bases, with 14 bases separating them. Germline-derived CDR1 and CDR2 are SGHAT and FQNNGV. CDR3 sequence reads: CASSLISRGGTEAFF. CDR3 sequence (DNA): TGTGCCAGCAGCTTAATTTCTCGCGGCGGCACTGAAGCTTTCTTT.

The chain recombines TRBV28 with TRBJ2-7; the match to TRBD1 covers 8 bases. Germline lookup yields CDR1 MDHEN and CDR2 SYDVKM. This CDR3 is 14 amino acids long. J was trimmed by 6 bases and V by 5 bases; bases with no gene match: 9. DNA for the CDR3: TGTGCCAGCAGTGCAGGGGGCGCATATGGCGAGCAGTACTTC. Amino acid sequence: CASSAGGAYGEQYF.

This clonotype was counted at least ten times. DNA for the CDR3: TGTGCCAGCAGTTTGGGCGCGGCAGGTTCCTACGAGCAGTACTTC. Protein sequence: CASSLGAAGSYEQYF. V usage is TRBV12-3 or TRBV12-4 and J usage is TRBJ2-7; D is undetermined. The CDR3 totals 15 residues. Trimming stripped 3 bases from V and 1 base from J, with 13 bases between.

This clonotype was recorded many times. This chain joins TRBV4-2 and TRBJ2-7; weak D call: TRBD2 (7 bases). Germline loops: CDR1 LGHNA, CDR2 YNFKEQ. Trimming removed 0 bases from V and 0 bases from J, with 12 bases in between. CDR3 length: 16 amino acids. The CDR3 is CASSQEVGGASYEQYF. The CDR3 region has the DNA TGTGCCAGCAGCCAAGAGGTGGGGGGGGCCTCCTACGAGCAGTACTTC.

This clonotype has at least ten counts. The rearrangement joins TRBV12-3 or TRBV12-4 to TRBJ2-4, with 7 bases matching TRBD1. V shed 6 bases, J shed 8 bases, and the junction held 10 bases outside the gene matches. CDR3 length equals 14 residues. CDR3 DNA: TGTGCCAGCAGCGAGACAGGGATTTTAGACATTCAGTACTTC. Translation gives CASSETGILDIQYF.

CDR3 amino acids: CASTFRPGTGATYEQYF. In nucleotides, the CDR3 is TGTGCCAGCACCTTCCGTCCCGGGACAGGGGCGACCTACGAGCAGTACTTC. The V gene is TRBV11-1, the J gene TRBJ2-7; 10 nucleotides match TRBD1. This CDR3 has 17 residues. Germline V gene lookup returns CDR1 SGHAT and CDR2 FQDESV (reference sequence). Trimming at V came to 7 bases and at J to 2 bases, leaving 14 bases not matched to a gene.